This T cell receptor beta chain was captured in a study of blood T cell repertoires in COVID-19. About the study: Donors in the United States, Italy and Spain gave samples during acute or convalescent COVID-19.

The CDR3 extends over 13 amino acids. With 5 bases clipped from V and 6 bases from J, the junction kept 7 bases outside the gene matches. Per germline, CDR1 GTSNPN and CDR2 SVGIG (reference sequence). In the authors' methods: Counts of nucleated cells, estimated from reference gene primer amplification, were obtained. Clones were sequenced by immunoSEQ multiplex PCR, and TCRdb holds only the in-frame ones, with some missing. V and J calls and clone size are those listed in that table; D and trimming were worked out from the DNA. The sample consists of tens of thousands of clones, roughly 80% of them appearing once.

The sequencing input was peripheral blood. The TCR sequence derives from a woman of 80 years or more with active or convalescent COVID-19. The chain is built from TRBV30 and TRBJ2-7; 10 bases map to TRBD2. CDR3 protein: CAWAAGGFGEQYF. For the CDR3, the DNA is TGTGCCTGGGCAGCGGGGGGGTTCGGCGAGCAGTACTTC.